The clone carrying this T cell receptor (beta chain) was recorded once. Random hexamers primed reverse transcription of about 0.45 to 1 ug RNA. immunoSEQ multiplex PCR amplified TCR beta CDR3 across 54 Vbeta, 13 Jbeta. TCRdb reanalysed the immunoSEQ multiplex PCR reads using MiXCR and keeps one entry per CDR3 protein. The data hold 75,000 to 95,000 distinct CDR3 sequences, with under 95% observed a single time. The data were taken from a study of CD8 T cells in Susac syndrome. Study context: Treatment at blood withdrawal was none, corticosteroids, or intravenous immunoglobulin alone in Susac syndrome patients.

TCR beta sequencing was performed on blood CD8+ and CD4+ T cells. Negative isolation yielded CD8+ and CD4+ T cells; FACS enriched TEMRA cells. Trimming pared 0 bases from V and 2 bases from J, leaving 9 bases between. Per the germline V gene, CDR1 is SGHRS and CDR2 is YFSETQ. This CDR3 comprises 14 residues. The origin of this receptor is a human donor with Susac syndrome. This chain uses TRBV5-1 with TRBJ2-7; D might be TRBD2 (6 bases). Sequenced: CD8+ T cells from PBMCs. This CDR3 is CASSLAGGTYEQYF. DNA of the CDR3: TGCGCCAGCAGCTTGGCCGGGGGAACCTACGAGCAGTACTTC.